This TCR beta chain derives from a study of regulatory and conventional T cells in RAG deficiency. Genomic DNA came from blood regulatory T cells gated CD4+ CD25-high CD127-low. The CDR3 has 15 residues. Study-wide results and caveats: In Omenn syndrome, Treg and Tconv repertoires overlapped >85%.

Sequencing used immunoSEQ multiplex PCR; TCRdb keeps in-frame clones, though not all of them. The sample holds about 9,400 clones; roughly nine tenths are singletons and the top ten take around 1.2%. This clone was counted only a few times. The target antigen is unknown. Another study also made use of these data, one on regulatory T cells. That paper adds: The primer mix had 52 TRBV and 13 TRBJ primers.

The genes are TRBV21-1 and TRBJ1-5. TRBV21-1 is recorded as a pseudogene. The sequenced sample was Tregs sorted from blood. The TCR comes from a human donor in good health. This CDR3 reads CASSKWVQINQPQHF. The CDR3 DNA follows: TGTGCCAGCAGCAAATGGGTGCAGATTAATCAGCCCCAGCATTTT.